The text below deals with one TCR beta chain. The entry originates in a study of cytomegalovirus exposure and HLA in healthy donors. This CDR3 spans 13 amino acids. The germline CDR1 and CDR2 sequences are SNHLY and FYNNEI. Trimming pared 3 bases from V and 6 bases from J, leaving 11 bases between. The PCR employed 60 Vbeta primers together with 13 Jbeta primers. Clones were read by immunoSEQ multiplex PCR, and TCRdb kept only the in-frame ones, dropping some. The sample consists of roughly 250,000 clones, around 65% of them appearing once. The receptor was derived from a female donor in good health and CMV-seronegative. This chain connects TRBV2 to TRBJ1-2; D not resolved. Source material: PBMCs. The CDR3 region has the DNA TGTGCCAGCAGTGAGGAAAGGGAGAATGGCTACACCTTC. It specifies CASSEERENGYTF.